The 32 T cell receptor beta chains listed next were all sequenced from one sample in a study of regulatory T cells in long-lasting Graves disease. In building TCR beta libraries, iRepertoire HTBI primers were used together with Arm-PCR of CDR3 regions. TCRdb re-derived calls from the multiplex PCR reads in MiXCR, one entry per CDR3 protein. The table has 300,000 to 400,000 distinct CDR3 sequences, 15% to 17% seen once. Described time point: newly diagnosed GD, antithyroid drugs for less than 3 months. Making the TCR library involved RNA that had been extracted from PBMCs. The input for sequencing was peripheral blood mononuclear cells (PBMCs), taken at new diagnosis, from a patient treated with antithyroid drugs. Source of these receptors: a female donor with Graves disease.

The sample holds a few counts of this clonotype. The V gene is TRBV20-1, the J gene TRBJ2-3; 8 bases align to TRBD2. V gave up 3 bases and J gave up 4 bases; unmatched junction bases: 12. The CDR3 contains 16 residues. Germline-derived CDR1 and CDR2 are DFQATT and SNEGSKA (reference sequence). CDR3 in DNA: TGCAGTGCTAGCAGACCGGGGGGGCGGGCGGCAGATACGCAGTATTTT. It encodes CSASRPGGRAADTQYF.

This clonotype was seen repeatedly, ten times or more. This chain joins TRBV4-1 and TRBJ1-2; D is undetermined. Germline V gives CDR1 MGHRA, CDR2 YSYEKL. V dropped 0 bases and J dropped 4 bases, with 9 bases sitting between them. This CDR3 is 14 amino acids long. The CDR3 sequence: CASSQEGDFYGYTF. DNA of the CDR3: TGCGCCAGCAGCCAAGAGGGAGATTTCTATGGCTACACCTTC.

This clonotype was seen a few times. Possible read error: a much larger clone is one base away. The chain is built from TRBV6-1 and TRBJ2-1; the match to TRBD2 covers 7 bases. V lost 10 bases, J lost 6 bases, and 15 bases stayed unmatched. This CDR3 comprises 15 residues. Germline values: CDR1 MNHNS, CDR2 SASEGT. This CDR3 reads CAIQPLARGVNEQFF. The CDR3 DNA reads TGTGCCATCCAACCACTAGCGAGAGGTGTCAATGAGCAGTTCTTC.

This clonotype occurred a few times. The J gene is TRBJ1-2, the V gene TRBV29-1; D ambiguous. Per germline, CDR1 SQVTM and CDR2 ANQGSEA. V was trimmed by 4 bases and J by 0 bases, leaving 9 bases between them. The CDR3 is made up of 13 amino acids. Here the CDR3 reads CSVVSRANYGYTF. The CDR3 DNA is TGCAGCGTTGTTTCACGCGCTAACTATGGCTACACCTTC.

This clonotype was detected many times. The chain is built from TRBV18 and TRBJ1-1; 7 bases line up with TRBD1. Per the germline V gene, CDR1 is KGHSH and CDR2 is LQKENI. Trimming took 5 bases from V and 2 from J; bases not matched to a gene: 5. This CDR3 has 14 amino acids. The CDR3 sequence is CASSSGTANTEAFF. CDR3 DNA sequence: TGTGCCAGCTCATCCGGGACAGCTAACACTGAAGCTTTCTTT.

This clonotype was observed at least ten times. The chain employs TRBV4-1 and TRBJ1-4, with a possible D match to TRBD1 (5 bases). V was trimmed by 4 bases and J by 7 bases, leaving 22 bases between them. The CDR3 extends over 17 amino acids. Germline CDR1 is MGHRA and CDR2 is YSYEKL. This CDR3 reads CASSPISFRADAEKLFF. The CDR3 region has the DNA TGCGCCAGCAGCCCGATTTCCTTCAGGGCCGATGCTGAAAAACTGTTTTTT.

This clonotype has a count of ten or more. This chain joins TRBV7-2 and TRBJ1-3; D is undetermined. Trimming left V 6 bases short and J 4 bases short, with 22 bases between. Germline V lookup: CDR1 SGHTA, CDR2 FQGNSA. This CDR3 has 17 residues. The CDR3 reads CASRSHSVGLSGNTIYF. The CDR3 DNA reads TGTGCCAGCAGGTCCCATTCGGTCGGGCTTTCAGGAAACACCATATATTTT. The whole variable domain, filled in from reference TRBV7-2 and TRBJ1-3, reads GAGVSQSPSNKVTEKGKDVELRCDPISGHTALYWYRQSLGQGLEFLIYFQGNSAPDKSGLPSDRFSAERTGGSVSTLTIQRTQQEDSAVYLCASRSHSVGLSGNTIYFGEGSWLTVV.

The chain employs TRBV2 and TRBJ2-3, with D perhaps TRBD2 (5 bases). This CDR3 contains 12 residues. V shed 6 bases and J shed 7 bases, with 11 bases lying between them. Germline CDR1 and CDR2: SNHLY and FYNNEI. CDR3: CASSEGVNTQYF. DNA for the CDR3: TGTGCCAGCAGCGAGGGAGTAAATACGCAGTATTTT.

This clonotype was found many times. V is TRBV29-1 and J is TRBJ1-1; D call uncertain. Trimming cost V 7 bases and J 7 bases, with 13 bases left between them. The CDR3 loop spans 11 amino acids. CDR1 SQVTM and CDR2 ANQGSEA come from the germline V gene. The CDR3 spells CSGATEGEAFF. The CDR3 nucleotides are TGCAGCGGGGCTACGGAGGGTGAAGCTTTCTTT.

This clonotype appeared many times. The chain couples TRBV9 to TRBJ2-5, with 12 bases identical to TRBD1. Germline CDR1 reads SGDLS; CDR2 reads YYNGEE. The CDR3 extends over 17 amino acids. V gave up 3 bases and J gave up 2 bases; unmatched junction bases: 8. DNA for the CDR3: TGTGCCAGCAGCGGCGGGACAGGGGGCCCCGTACAAGAGACCCAGTACTTC. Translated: CASSGGTGGPVQETQYF.

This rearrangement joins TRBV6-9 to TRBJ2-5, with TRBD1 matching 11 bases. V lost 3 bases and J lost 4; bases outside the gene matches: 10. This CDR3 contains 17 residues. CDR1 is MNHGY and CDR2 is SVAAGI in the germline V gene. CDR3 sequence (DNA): TGTGCCAGCAGTTACGGCCGGACAGGGGGCGCGGGAGAGACCCAGTACTTC. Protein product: CASSYGRTGGAGETQYF.

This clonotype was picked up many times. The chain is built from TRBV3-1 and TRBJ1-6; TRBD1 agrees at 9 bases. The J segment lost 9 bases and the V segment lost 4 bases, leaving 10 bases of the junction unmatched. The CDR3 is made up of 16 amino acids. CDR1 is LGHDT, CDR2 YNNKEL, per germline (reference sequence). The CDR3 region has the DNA TGTGCCAGCAGCCCGGAACCGGGACAGGGAGGTTCACCCCTCCACTTT. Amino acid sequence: CASSPEPGQGGSPLHF.

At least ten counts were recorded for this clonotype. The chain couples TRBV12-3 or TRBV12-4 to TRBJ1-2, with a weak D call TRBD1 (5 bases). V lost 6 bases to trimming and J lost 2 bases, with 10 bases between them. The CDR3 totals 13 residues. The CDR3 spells CASSSGTNYGYTF. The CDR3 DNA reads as TGTGCCAGCAGCTCCGGGACCAACTATGGCTACACCTTC.

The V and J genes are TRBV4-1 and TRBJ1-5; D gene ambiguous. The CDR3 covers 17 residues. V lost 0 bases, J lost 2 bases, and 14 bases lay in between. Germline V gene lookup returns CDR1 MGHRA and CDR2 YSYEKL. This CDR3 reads CASSQDWILIGNQPQHF. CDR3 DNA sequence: TGCGCCAGCAGCCAAGATTGGATCCTGATAGGCAATCAGCCCCAGCATTTT.

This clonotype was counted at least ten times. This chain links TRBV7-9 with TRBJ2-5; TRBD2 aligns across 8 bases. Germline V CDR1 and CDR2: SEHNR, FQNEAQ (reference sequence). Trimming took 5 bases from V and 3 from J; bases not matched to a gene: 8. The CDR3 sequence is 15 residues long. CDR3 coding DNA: TGTGCCAGCAGCCTCCCTAGCGGGTTAAAAGAGACCCAGTACTTC. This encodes CASSLPSGLKETQYF. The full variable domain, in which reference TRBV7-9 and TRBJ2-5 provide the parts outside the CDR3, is DTGVSQNPRHKITKRGQNVTFRCDPISEHNRLYWYRQTLGQGPEFLTYFQNEAQLEKSRLLSDRFSAERPKGSFSTLEIQRTEQGDSAMYLCASSLPSGLKETQYFGPGTRLLVL.

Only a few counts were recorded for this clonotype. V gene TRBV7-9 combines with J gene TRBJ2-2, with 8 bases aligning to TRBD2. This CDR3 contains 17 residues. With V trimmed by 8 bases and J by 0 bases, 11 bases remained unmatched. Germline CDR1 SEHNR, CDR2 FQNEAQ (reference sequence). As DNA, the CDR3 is TGTGCCAGCTCAAAACATGCGGGGGGCGCGAACACCGGGGAGCTGTTTTTT. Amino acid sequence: CASSKHAGGANTGELFF. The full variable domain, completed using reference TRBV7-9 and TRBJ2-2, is DTGVSQNPRHKITKRGQNVTFRCDPISEHNRLYWYRQTLGQGPEFLTYFQNEAQLEKSRLLSDRFSAERPKGSFSTLEIQRTEQGDSAMYLCASSKHAGGANTGELFFGEGSRLTVL.

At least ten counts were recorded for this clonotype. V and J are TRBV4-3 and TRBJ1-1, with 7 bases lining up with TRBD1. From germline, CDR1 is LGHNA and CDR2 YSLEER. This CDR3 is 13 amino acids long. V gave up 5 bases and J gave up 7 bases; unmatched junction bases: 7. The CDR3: CASSTTGLGEAFF. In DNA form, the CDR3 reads TGCGCCAGCAGCACGACAGGGTTGGGTGAAGCTTTCTTT.

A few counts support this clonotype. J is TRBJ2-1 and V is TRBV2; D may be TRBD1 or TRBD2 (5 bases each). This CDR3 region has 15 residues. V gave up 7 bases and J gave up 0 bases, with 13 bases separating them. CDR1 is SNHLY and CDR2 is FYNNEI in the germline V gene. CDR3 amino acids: CASTHSGSSYNEQFF. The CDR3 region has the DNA TGTGCCAGCACCCATTCAGGGAGCTCCTACAATGAGCAGTTCTTC. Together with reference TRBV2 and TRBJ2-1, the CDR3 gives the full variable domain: EPEVTQTPSHQVTQMGQEVILRCVPISNHLYFYWYRQILGQKVEFLVSFYNNEISEKSEIFDDQFSVERPDGSNFTLKIRSTKLEDSAMYFCASTHSGSSYNEQFFGPGTRLTVL.

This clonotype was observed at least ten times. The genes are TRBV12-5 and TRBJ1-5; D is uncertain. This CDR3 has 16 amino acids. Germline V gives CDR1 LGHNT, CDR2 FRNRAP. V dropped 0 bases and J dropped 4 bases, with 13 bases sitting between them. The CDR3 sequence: CASGLVLGRFNQPQHF. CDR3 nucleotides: TGTGCTAGTGGTTTGGTATTGGGCAGGTTTAATCAGCCCCAGCATTTT.

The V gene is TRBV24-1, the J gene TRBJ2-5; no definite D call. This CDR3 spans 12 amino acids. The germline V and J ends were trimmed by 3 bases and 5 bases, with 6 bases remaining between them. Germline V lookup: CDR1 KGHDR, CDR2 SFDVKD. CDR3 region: CATSDHRETQYF. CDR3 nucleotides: TGTGCCACCAGTGATCACCGGGAGACCCAGTACTTC.

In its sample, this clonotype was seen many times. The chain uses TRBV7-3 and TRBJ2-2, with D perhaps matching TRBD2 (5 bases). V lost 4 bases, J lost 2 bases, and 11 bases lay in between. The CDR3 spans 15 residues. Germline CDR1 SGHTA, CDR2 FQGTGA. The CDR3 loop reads CASSSSRENTGELFF. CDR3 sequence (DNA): TGTGCCAGCAGCTCATCCCGGGAAAACACCGGGGAGCTGTTTTTT.

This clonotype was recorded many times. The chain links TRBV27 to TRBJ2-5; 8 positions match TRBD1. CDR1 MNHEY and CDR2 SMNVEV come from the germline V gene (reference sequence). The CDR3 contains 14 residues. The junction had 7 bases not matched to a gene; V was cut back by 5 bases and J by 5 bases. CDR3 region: CASSPRTGWETQYF. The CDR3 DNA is TGTGCCAGCAGTCCACGGACAGGGTGGGAGACCCAGTACTTC.

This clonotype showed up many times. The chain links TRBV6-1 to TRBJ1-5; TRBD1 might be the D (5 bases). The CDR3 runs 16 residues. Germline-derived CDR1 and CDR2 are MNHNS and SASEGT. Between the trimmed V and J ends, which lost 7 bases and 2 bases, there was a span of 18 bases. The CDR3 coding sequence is TGTGCCAGCACTCACCGGGACCCCGGGCGCAATCAGCCCCAGCATTTT. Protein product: CASTHRDPGRNQPQHF.

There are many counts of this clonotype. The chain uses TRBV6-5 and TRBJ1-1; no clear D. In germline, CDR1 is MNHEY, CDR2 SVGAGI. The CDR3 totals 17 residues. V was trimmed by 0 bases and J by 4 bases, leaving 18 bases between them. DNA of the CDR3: TGTGCCAGCAGTTACTCGAGCCAGTTGATCGGAAGCACTGAAGCTTTCTTT. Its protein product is CASSYSSQLIGSTEAFF.

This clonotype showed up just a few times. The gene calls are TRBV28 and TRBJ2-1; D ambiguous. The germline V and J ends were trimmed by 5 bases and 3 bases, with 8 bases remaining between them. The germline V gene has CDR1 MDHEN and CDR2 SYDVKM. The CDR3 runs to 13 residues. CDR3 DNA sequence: TGTGCCAGCAGTATCGAGATCTACAATGAGCAGTTCTTC. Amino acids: CASSIEIYNEQFF.

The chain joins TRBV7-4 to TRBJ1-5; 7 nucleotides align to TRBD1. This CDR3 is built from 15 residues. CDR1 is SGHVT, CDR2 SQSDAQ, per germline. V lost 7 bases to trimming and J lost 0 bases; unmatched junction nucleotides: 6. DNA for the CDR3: TGTGCCAGCACAGGGGGAGCTTATAGCAATCAGCCCCAGCATTTT. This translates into CASTGGAYSNQPQHF.

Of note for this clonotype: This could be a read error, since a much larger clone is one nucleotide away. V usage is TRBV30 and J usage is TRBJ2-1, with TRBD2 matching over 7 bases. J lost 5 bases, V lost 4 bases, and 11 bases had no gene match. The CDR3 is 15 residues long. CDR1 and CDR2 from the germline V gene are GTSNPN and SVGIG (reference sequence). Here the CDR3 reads CAWTLGGGGHNEQFF. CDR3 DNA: TGTGCCTGGACCCTGGGTGGCGGGGGTCACAATGAGCAGTTCTTC.

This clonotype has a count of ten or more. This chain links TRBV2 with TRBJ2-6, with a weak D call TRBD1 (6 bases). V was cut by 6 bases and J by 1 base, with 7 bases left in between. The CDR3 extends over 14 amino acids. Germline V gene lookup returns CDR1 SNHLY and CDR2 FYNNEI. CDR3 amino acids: CASRQGSGANVLTF. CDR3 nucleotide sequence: TGTGCCAGCAGACAGGGTTCTGGGGCCAACGTCCTGACTTTC.

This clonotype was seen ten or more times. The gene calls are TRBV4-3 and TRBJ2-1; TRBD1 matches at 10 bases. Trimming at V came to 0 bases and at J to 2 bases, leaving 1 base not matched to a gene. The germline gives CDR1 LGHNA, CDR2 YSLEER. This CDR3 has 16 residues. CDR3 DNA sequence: TGCGCCAGCAGCCAAGAGACAGGGGGCACCTACAATGAGCAGTTCTTC. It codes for CASSQETGGTYNEQFF.

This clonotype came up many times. CDR3 residues: CASSSTSGSTPYEQYF. DNA of the CDR3: TGTGCCAGCAGTTCGACTAGCGGGAGTACCCCCTACGAGCAGTACTTC. The rearrangement uses TRBV12-3 or TRBV12-4 and TRBJ2-7; TRBD2 agrees at 12 bases. The V gene end was trimmed by 4 bases and the J gene end by 2 bases; junction bases not matched to a gene: 6. CDR3 length: 16 residues.

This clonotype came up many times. In nucleotides, the CDR3 is TGTGCCAGCAGCCCGGTACCAGATACGCAGTATTTT. It encodes CASSPVPDTQYF. This chain connects TRBV7-9 to TRBJ2-3, with D unresolved. This CDR3 spans 12 amino acids. Germline V gene sequence: CDR1 SEHNR, CDR2 FQNEAQ (reference sequence). V shed 5 bases and J shed 4 bases, with 7 bases lying between them.

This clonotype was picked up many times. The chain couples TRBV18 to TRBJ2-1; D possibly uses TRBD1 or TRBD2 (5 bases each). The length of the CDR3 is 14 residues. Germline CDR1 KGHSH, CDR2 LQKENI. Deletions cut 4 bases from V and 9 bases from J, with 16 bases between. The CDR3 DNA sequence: TGTGCCAGCTCACGCCAGAGGGGAGTGAGTGAGCAGTTCTTC. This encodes CASSRQRGVSEQFF.